The 31 T cell receptor beta chains presented below share a single source sample, sequenced in a study of OX40 agonist ivuxolimab in advanced cancers. Library preparation was by the immunoSEQ multiplex PCR assay. The clones in this table, taken by TCRdb from immuneACCESS, are in-frame only. Not every clone is retained; where verified, under half of the shortfall comes from an unresolved V gene, and the cause of the rest is unknown. This sample is represented by over 30,000 clones; 84% of them were singletons. Jointly, the top ten make up over 1.5% of the sample. The sample in question was CD4+ or CD8+ T cells sorted from blood, obtained in a trial of the OX40 agonist ivuxolimab. Source of these receptors: an adult with an advanced solid tumor such as melanoma, head and neck, liver or kidney cancer.

This clone came up a few times. This chain uses TRBV7-2 with TRBJ2-3, with 12 bases that match TRBD2. The trim removed 3 bases at V and 5 bases at J, leaving 6 bases unmatched. From germline, CDR1 is SGHTA and CDR2 FQGNSA. The CDR3 contains 16 residues. As DNA, the CDR3 is TGTGCCAGCAGCTTTCTAGCGGGGGGGAAGGTAGATACGCAGTATTTT. Protein sequence: CASSFLAGGKVDTQYF.

The rearrangement uses TRBV6-4 and TRBJ2-2, with a weak D call TRBD2 (5 bases). The CDR3 runs 16 residues. V lost 2 bases, J lost 0 bases, and 10 bases lay in between. In germline, CDR1 is MRHNA, CDR2 SNTAGT. CDR3 DNA sequence: TGTGCCAGCAGTGACGACCTAGCCCCGAACACCGGGGAGCTGTTTTTT. This gives the protein CASSDDLAPNTGELFF.

This chain uses TRBV7-3 with TRBJ2-7, with TRBD1 matching 8 bases. Germline V gives CDR1 SGHTA, CDR2 FQGTGA. V gave up 5 bases and J gave up 1 base; unmatched junction bases: 4. This CDR3 comprises 14 residues. For the CDR3, the DNA is TGTGCCAGCAGCCCAAGACAGGGGTCCTACGAGCAGTACTTC. It codes for CASSPRQGSYEQYF.

The chain couples TRBV25-1 to TRBJ1-1; D uncertain. The CDR3 is 12 residues long. Trimming cost V 7 bases and J 11 bases, with 17 bases left between them. Germline assignment: CDR1 MGHDK and CDR2 SYGVNS. Here the CDR3 reads CASTNGRIGAFF. Written as DNA, the CDR3 is TGTGCCAGCACCAATGGGAGGATTGGGGCTTTCTTT.

The rearrangement joins TRBV10-2 to TRBJ2-3; no clear D. Trimming cost V 7 bases and J 5 bases, with 7 bases left between them. Germline lookup yields CDR1 WSHSY and CDR2 SAAADI. This CDR3 comprises 11 residues. In DNA form, the CDR3 reads TGCGCCAGCAAGTTGGTAGATACGCAGTATTTT. It encodes CASKLVDTQYF.

The rearrangement links TRBV2 to TRBJ2-3; 8 nucleotides match TRBD2. Germline V gene sequence: CDR1 SNHLY, CDR2 FYNNEI. The CDR3 totals 19 residues. The J segment lost 0 bases and the V segment lost 2 bases, leaving 13 bases of the junction unmatched. The CDR3 nucleotides read TGTGCCAGCAGTGAACCTGGGGGATTAGCGGGACGTAGCACAGATACGCAGTATTTT. Translated, it gives CASSEPGGLAGRSTDTQYF.

The rearrangement joins TRBV5-1 to TRBJ2-7; TRBD2 matches 12 bases. After removal of 4 bases from V and 2 bases from J, the junction contained 13 bases not matched to a gene. The CDR3 runs to 18 residues. CDR1 is SGHRS and CDR2 is YFSETQ in the germline V gene. This CDR3 reads CASSLRSRLAGVTYEQYF. CDR3 nucleotides: TGCGCCAGCAGCCTAAGATCGCGACTAGCGGGGGTCACCTACGAGCAGTACTTC. Supplemented by reference TRBV5-1 and TRBJ2-7, the full variable domain reads KAGVTQTPRYLIKTRGQQVTLSCSPISGHRSVSWYQQTPGQGLQFLFEYFSETQRNKGNFPGRFSGRQFSNSRSEMNVSTLELGDSALYLCASSLRSRLAGVTYEQYFGPGTRLTVT.

This chain uses TRBV19 with TRBJ1-5, with 7 nucleotides matching TRBD1. Losses at the gene ends were 3 bases for V and 3 bases for J; bases not matched to a gene: 5. The CDR3 loop spans 15 amino acids. The germline CDR1 and CDR2 sequences are LNHDA and SQIVND (reference sequence). The chain's CDR3 is CASSILGQVNQPQHF. CDR3 DNA: TGTGCCAGTAGTATCCTAGGACAGGTCAATCAGCCCCAGCATTTT.

This rearrangement joins TRBV5-4 to TRBJ1-1, with D hard to call. Germline lookup yields CDR1 SGHNT and CDR2 YYREEE (reference sequence). The ends were cut back, 3 bases at V and 0 bases at J, with 15 bases in the middle. The CDR3 extends over 16 amino acids. The CDR3 protein is CASSSFVPGMNTEAFF. The CDR3 DNA reads TGTGCCAGCAGCTCCTTTGTCCCGGGCATGAACACTGAAGCTTTCTTT.

V is TRBV11-2 and J is TRBJ2-7; 9 nucleotides agree with TRBD2. The CDR3 covers 13 residues. J gave up 7 bases and V 5 bases, and 6 bases lay outside the gene matches. Germline V gives CDR1 SGHAT, CDR2 FQNNGV. The CDR3: CASSPGLASEQYF. The DNA of the CDR3 is TGTGCCAGCAGCCCCGGACTAGCGAGTGAGCAGTACTTC. The full variable domain, completed using reference TRBV11-2 and TRBJ2-7, is EAGVAQSPRYKIIEKRQSVAFWCNPISGHATLYWYQQILGQGPKLLIQFQNNGVVDDSQLPKDRFSAERLKGVDSTLKIQPAKLEDSAVYLCASSPGLASEQYFGPGTRLTVT.

The chain uses TRBV7-8 and TRBJ1-5; no clear D gene. Germline values: CDR1 SGHVS, CDR2 FQNEAQ. The CDR3 sequence is 13 residues long. Trimming cost V 3 bases and J 5 bases, with 8 bases left between them. CDR3: CASSFQPDQPQHF. CDR3 in DNA: TGTGCCAGCAGCTTCCAGCCCGATCAGCCCCAGCATTTT. Combining the CDR3 with reference TRBV7-8 and TRBJ1-5 gives the whole variable domain GAGVSQSPRYKVAKRGQDVALRCDPISGHVSLFWYQQALGQGPEFLTYFQNEAQLDKSGLPSDRFFAERPEGSVSTLKIQRTQQEDSAVYLCASSFQPDQPQHFGDGTRLSIL.

The rearrangement joins TRBV5-6 to TRBJ1-3; D is unresolved. The CDR3 contains 16 residues. Germline-derived CDR1 and CDR2 are SGHDT and YYEEEE. The V end was cut by 0 bases, the J end by 1 base, with 11 bases between. The CDR3 spells CASSLDVVGSGNTIYF. CDR3 sequence (DNA): TGTGCCAGCAGCTTGGATGTTGTGGGATCTGGAAACACCATATATTTT.

The CDR3 here is CASSVAGGGEQFF. CDR3 DNA: TGTGCCAGCAGCGTAGCGGGGGGTGGTGAGCAGTTCTTC. The V and J genes are TRBV11-2 and TRBJ2-1; 10 bases are a match to TRBD2. Germline V lookup: CDR1 SGHAT, CDR2 FQNNGV. There are 13 residues in the CDR3. Germline trimming cut 5 bases from V and 9 bases from J; bases unmatched to any gene: 4. Based on the CDR3 plus reference TRBV11-2 and TRBJ2-1, the full variable domain is EAGVAQSPRYKIIEKRQSVAFWCNPISGHATLYWYQQILGQGPKLLIQFQNNGVVDDSQLPKDRFSAERLKGVDSTLKIQPAKLEDSAVYLCASSVAGGGEQFFGPGTRLTVL.

This clone was detected only once. V gene TRBV6-6 combines with J gene TRBJ1-1; D may be TRBD1 (5 bases). CDR1 and CDR2 (germline): MNHNY, SVGAGI (reference sequence). V was trimmed by 2 bases and J by 5 bases, leaving 9 bases between them. CDR3 length: 13 amino acids. The chain's CDR3 is CASSYGGVTEAFF. The CDR3 bases are TGTGCCAGCAGTTACGGAGGGGTGACTGAAGCTTTCTTT.

V gene TRBV19 combines with J gene TRBJ1-2; 8 bases align to TRBD1. This CDR3 has 13 residues. Looked up from germline, CDR1 is LNHDA and CDR2 is SQIVND (reference sequence). Trimming at V came to 6 bases and at J to 2 bases, leaving 2 bases not matched to a gene. The CDR3 DNA reads TGTGCCAGTAGGGACAGGGAAAACTATGGCTACACCTTC. Protein sequence: CASRDRENYGYTF. Looking up the rest from reference TRBV19 and TRBJ1-2 gives the full variable domain: DGGITQSPKYLFRKEGQNVTLSCEQNLNHDAMYWYRQDPGQGLRLIYYSQIVNDFQKGDIAEGYSVSREKKESFPLTVTSAQKNPTAFYLCASRDRENYGYTFGSGTRLTVV.

This clone has more than one count but fewer than ten. The rearrangement joins TRBV18 to TRBJ2-3; TRBD1 aligns across 7 bases. This CDR3 comprises 13 residues. Per germline, CDR1 KGHSH and CDR2 LQKENI. V shed 6 bases, J shed 4 bases, and the junction held 4 bases outside the gene matches. The CDR3 spells CASSRDRADTQYF. The DNA for the CDR3 is TGTGCCAGCTCGCGTGACAGGGCAGATACGCAGTATTTT.

The chain is built from TRBV11-2 and TRBJ1-1; D remains ambiguous. V was cut by 3 bases and J by 6 bases, with 11 bases left in between. This CDR3 has 13 residues. Germline assignment: CDR1 SGHAT and CDR2 FQNNGV. This chain's CDR3 is CASSFSLGAEAFF. The CDR3 DNA is TGTGCCAGCAGCTTTAGCCTTGGGGCTGAAGCTTTCTTT. The full variable domain, in which reference TRBV11-2 and TRBJ1-1 provide the parts outside the CDR3, is EAGVAQSPRYKIIEKRQSVAFWCNPISGHATLYWYQQILGQGPKLLIQFQNNGVVDDSQLPKDRFSAERLKGVDSTLKIQPAKLEDSAVYLCASSFSLGAEAFFGQGTRLTVV.

Concerning this clone itself: An end of the junction does not agree with germline; a read error may underlie this. This rearrangement joins TRBV7-6 to TRBJ2-1; TRBD2 aligns across 7 bases. The CDR3 runs to 14 residues. In germline, CDR1 is SGHVS, CDR2 FNYEAQ. The CDR3 loop reads CASSLNLGGELRIF. Here the CDR3 DNA reads TGTGCCAGCAGCTTAAATTTGGGAGGGGAGCTCAGGATCTTC.

The J gene is TRBJ1-1, the V gene TRBV28; tentative D call: TRBD1 (5 bases). V was shortened by 5 bases and J by 4 bases, with 20 bases between the two germline ends. CDR3 length: 16 amino acids. The germline V gene encodes CDR1 MDHEN and CDR2 SYDVKM. CDR3 nucleotides: TGTGCCAGCAGTCTACCTATCGGGGGTGGGAGCACTGAAGCTTTCTTT. This codes for CASSLPIGGGSTEAFF.

The chain has TRBV6-5 and TRBJ1-2; D remains ambiguous. V shed 0 bases and J shed 8 bases, with 13 bases lying between them. The CDR3 consists of 14 residues. CDR1 and CDR2 (germline): MNHEY, SVGAGI. CDR3: CASSYSRGSGGYTF. The DNA for the CDR3 is TGTGCCAGCAGTTACTCGAGAGGTTCAGGCGGCTACACCTTC.

The chain combines TRBV4-2 with TRBJ2-3; 8 nucleotides match TRBD2. This CDR3 is built from 16 residues. V lost 2 bases to trimming and J lost 2 bases; unmatched junction nucleotides: 6. Germline CDR1 is LGHNA and CDR2 is YNFKEQ. The CDR3 nucleotides read TGTGCCAGCAGCCAATCCGGGGGGGCTGTCACAGATACGCAGTATTTT. As protein: CASSQSGGAVTDTQYF.

The chain uses TRBV7-2 and TRBJ2-3; 12 bases agree with TRBD1. From germline, CDR1 is SGHTA and CDR2 FQGNSA. The CDR3 runs 14 residues. The V gene end was trimmed by 7 bases and the J gene end by 8 bases; junction bases not matched to a gene: 7. The CDR3 bases are TGTGCCAGCACCAAGGGACAGGGGGCTTTTACGCAGTATTTT. Translated: CASTKGQGAFTQYF. The full variable domain, completed using reference TRBV7-2 and TRBJ2-3, is GAGVSQSPSNKVTEKGKDVELRCDPISGHTALYWYRQSLGQGLEFLIYFQGNSAPDKSGLPSDRFSAERTGGSVSTLTIQRTQQEDSAVYLCASTKGQGAFTQYFGPGTRLTVL.

The V gene is TRBV7-8, the J gene TRBJ1-2; weak D call: TRBD1 (5 bases). Germline CDR1 reads SGHVS; CDR2 reads FQNEAQ. Trimming removed 2 bases at V and 8 bases at J, with 12 bases between. CDR3 length equals 13 residues. CDR3 nucleotides: TGTGCCAGCAGCTTACAACAGCAGGGCGGCTACACCTTC. Protein sequence: CASSLQQQGGYTF. The complete variable domain, with remaining parts taken from reference TRBV7-8 and TRBJ1-2, reads GAGVSQSPRYKVAKRGQDVALRCDPISGHVSLFWYQQALGQGPEFLTYFQNEAQLDKSGLPSDRFFAERPEGSVSTLKIQRTQQEDSAVYLCASSLQQQGGYTFGSGTRLTVV.

V and J are TRBV29-1 and TRBJ1-5; the match to TRBD1 covers 9 bases. The germline V gene has CDR1 SQVTM and CDR2 ANQGSEA. The CDR3 has 14 residues. The V gene end was trimmed by 6 bases and the J gene end by 0 bases; junction bases not matched to a gene: 3. The CDR3 DNA sequence: TGCAGCGTGATACAGGGGGCTAGCAATCAGCCCCAGCATTTT. Protein product: CSVIQGASNQPQHF.

This sequence joins TRBV9 and TRBJ2-3, with 7 nucleotides matching TRBD2. The CDR3 is 15 residues long. The J segment lost 2 bases and the V segment lost 7 bases, leaving 10 bases of the junction unmatched. Looked up from germline, CDR1 is SGDLS and CDR2 is YYNGEE. The CDR3 sequence: CASSVAGYFTDTQYF. For the CDR3, the DNA is TGTGCCAGCTCCGTAGCGGGTTACTTCACAGATACGCAGTATTTT.

J is TRBJ2-7 and V is TRBV11-2; D may be TRBD1 or TRBD2 (6 bases each). V was shortened by 5 bases and J by 1 base, with 18 bases between the two germline ends. Germline V gives CDR1 SGHAT, CDR2 FQNNGV. CDR3 size: 16 residues. In nucleotides, the CDR3 is TGTGCCAGCAGCCTCTCCGGAGGGGGAGTTTCCTACGAGCAGTACTTC. The encoded protein is CASSLSGGGVSYEQYF.

This chain joins TRBV18 and TRBJ2-3, with no clear D. V was pared by 3 bases and J by 1 base, with 2 bases between. Germline values: CDR1 KGHSH, CDR2 LQKENI. The CDR3 extends over 12 amino acids. CDR3: CASSPGTDTQYF. The CDR3 region has the DNA TGTGCCAGCTCACCCGGCACAGATACGCAGTATTTT.

The chain links TRBV27 to TRBJ2-1; possible D gene TRBD2, 6 bases. The CDR3 has 15 residues. Per germline, CDR1 MNHEY and CDR2 SMNVEV (reference sequence). With 6 bases removed from V and 0 bases from J, the gap between germline ends came to 12 bases. CDR3 protein: CASRVLASSYNEQFF. The CDR3 DNA reads as TGTGCCAGCAGGGTACTAGCCAGCTCCTACAATGAGCAGTTCTTC.

The chain uses TRBV7-9 and TRBJ1-2; no clear D gene. The germline gives CDR1 SEHNR, CDR2 FQNEAQ (reference sequence). CDR3 length: 13 amino acids. Trimming left V 0 bases short and J 4 bases short, with 6 bases between. This chain's CDR3 is CASSLAPSYGYTF. CDR3 nucleotides: TGTGCCAGCAGCTTAGCGCCCAGCTATGGCTACACCTTC.

This clone appeared a few times. CDR3: CASSKRAGGLEMTKNIQYF. Here the CDR3 DNA reads TGTGCCAGTAGTAAGAGGGCGGGGGGGCTGGAAATGACCAAAAACATTCAGTACTTC. This chain uses TRBV19 with TRBJ2-4; 9 positions agree with TRBD2. V was pared by 4 bases and J by 2 bases, with 15 bases of the junction left unmatched. CDR1 is LNHDA and CDR2 is SQIVND in the germline V gene (reference sequence). The CDR3 has 19 amino acids. Supplemented by reference TRBV19 and TRBJ2-4, the full variable domain reads DGGITQSPKYLFRKEGQNVTLSCEQNLNHDAMYWYRQDPGQGLRLIYYSQIVNDFQKGDIAEGYSVSREKKESFPLTVTSAQKNPTAFYLCASSKRAGGLEMTKNIQYFGAGTRLSVL.

The V gene is TRBV6-5, the J gene TRBJ1-1; a weak D match, TRBD1 (5 bases). From germline, CDR1 is MNHEY and CDR2 SVGAGI. The ends were cut back, 5 bases at V and 6 bases at J, with 13 bases in the middle. The CDR3 sequence is 13 residues long. The CDR3 bases are TGTGCCAGCAGTACGACGGGGCTTTCTGAAGCTTTCTTT. This sequence encodes CASSTTGLSEAFF.